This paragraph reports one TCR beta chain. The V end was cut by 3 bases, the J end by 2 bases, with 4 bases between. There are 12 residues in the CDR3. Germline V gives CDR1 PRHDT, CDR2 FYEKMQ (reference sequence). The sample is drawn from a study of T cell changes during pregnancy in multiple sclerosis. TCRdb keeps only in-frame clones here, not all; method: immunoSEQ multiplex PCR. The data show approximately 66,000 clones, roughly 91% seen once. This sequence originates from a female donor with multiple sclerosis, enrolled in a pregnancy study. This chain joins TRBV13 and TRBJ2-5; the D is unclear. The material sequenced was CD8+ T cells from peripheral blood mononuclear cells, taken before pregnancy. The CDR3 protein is CASSFTQETQYF. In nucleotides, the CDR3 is TGTGCCAGCAGCTTTACTCAAGAGACCCAGTACTTC. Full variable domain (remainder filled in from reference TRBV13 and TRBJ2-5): AAGVIQSPRHLIKEKRETATLKCYPIPRHDTVYWYQQGPGQDPQFLISFYEKMQSDKGSIPDRFSAQQFSDYHSELNMSSLELGDSALYFCASSFTQETQYFGPGTRLLVL.